The 10 T cell receptor beta chains presented below share a single source sample, sequenced in a study of shared clonotypes between healthy human individuals. Clones were read by immunoSEQ multiplex PCR, and TCRdb kept only the in-frame ones, dropping some. The sample includes roughly 2.6 million clones, more than 80% of them seen just once. Sequencing used naive CD4+ T cells sorted from blood. Subset indicated: CD45RA+ positively selected. The receptors were sampled from a young man in good health.

J is TRBJ2-1 and V is TRBV7-2; 14 bases fit TRBD2. The V gene's germline CDR1 is SGHTA and CDR2 FQGNSA. Trimming at V came to 9 bases and at J to 0 bases, leaving 4 bases not matched to a gene. There are 16 residues in the CDR3. The CDR3 reads CASRTSGGSSYNEQFF. In DNA, the CDR3 is TGTGCCAGTAGGACTAGCGGGGGGAGCTCCTACAATGAGCAGTTCTTC.

Note on this clone: The same CDR3 arises from other DNA sequences in this sample as well. The chain employs TRBV7-2 and TRBJ2-3; D unresolved. CDR3 size: 12 residues. Germline V gene sequence: CDR1 SGHTA, CDR2 FQGNSA. V was shortened by 3 bases and J by 3 bases, with 4 bases between the two germline ends. In DNA, the CDR3 is TGTGCCAGCAGCTTCGCGACAGATACGCAGTATTTT. The encoded protein is CASSFATDTQYF.

This chain connects TRBV2 to TRBJ2-7; 12 nucleotides line up with TRBD2. The CDR3 consists of 17 residues. V shed 4 bases and J 5 bases; nucleotides not matched to a gene: 12. CDR1 and CDR2 (germline): SNHLY, FYNNEI. CDR3 nucleotides: TGTGCCAGCAGTGGGGCTAGCGGGGGGGCCTCCAGGAACGAGCAGTACTTC. Translated: CASSGASGGASRNEQYF.

A note on this clone: Other DNA sequences of this sample code for an identical CDR3. J is TRBJ2-7 and V is TRBV10-2; D not certain. The V end was cut by 5 bases, the J end by 0 bases, with 5 bases between. The CDR3 is 12 amino acids. Germline values: CDR1 WSHSY, CDR2 SAAADI. The DNA for the CDR3 is TGCGCCAGCAGTTTGAGCTCCTACGAGCAGTACTTC. Translated, it gives CASSLSSYEQYF.

The J gene is TRBJ2-6, the V gene TRBV2; tentatively, D is TRBD2 (6 bases). Trimming left V 5 bases short and J 4 bases short, with 9 bases between. The germline CDR1 and CDR2 sequences are SNHLY and FYNNEI. The CDR3 runs 14 residues. CDR3 region: CASSRELGANVLTF. The CDR3 region has the DNA TGTGCCAGCAGTCGGGAGCTGGGGGCCAACGTCCTGACTTTC.

The genes are TRBV19 and TRBJ1-2; 7 nucleotides line up with TRBD1. V lost 7 bases, J lost 2 bases, and 10 bases stayed unmatched. The CDR3 length is 15 residues. The germline gives CDR1 LNHDA, CDR2 SQIVND (reference sequence). The CDR3 nucleotides read TGTGCCAGTATCCCGACAGGGCCGCAGAACTATGGCTACACCTTC. Its protein product is CASIPTGPQNYGYTF.

The chain employs TRBV19 and TRBJ1-2, with D perhaps matching TRBD1 (5 bases). CDR1 is LNHDA, CDR2 SQIVND, per germline (reference sequence). Deletions cut 1 base from V and 8 bases from J, with 14 bases between. The CDR3 is made up of 14 amino acids. CDR3 in amino acids: CASSIGGAARGYTF. The CDR3 DNA is TGTGCCAGTAGTATAGGTGGGGCCGCTCGAGGCTACACCTTC.

As regards this clone: The sample has other DNA sequences that encode this CDR3 too. The chain is built from TRBV7-2 and TRBJ2-2; D not resolved. CDR1 is SGHTA, CDR2 FQGNSA, per germline. Trimming took 5 bases from V and 3 from J, leaving 4 bases between them. The CDR3 is 12 residues long. The CDR3 DNA reads TGTGCCAGCAGCCTTTACACCGGGGAGCTGTTTTTT. Translation gives CASSLYTGELFF.

The chain uses TRBV19 and TRBJ1-6; 9 bases are shared with TRBD1. Germline V gene data show CDR1 as LNHDA and CDR2 as SQIVND (reference sequence). The CDR3 is 16 amino acids. With V trimmed by 6 bases and J by 7 bases, 10 bases remained unmatched. The CDR3 reads CASRNWGQGTNSPLHF. CDR3 nucleotides: TGTGCCAGTAGGAACTGGGGACAGGGTACGAATTCACCCCTCCACTTT.

The V call is TRBV5-1, the J call TRBJ2-5; D is ambiguous. V lost 0 bases, J lost 10 bases, and 13 bases lay in between. Germline CDR1 SGHRS, CDR2 YFSETQ. The CDR3 runs 13 residues. For the CDR3, the DNA is TGCGCCAGCAGCTTGGTTACTGGGTTGGACCAGTACTTC. This translates into CASSLVTGLDQYF.